The 19 T cell receptor beta chains below all came from one sample that was sequenced in a study of T-cell memory formation after mild COVID-19. MiXCR was run by TCRdb on the 5' RACE reads, yielding one entry per CDR3 protein. The table shows about 200,000 distinct CDR3 sequences, with approximately 20% occurring only once. Input material: PBMCs or a T cell subset sorted from them (not recorded which). Receptors originate from an adult woman who had mild COVID-19 (a few samples of this study predate the infection). Cell type and time point are not known.

The chain employs TRBV6-5 and TRBJ2-7, with 8 bases aligning to TRBD1. The CDR3 sequence is 15 residues long. CDR1 MNHEY and CDR2 SVGAGI come from the germline V gene. The ends lost 10 bases at V and 3 bases at J; junction bases unmatched: 14. In DNA, the CDR3 is TGTGCCATACCCTCCACGGACAGGGTTATCTACGAGCAGTACTTC. Its translation: CAIPSTDRVIYEQYF.

This clonotype was recorded many times. The V call is TRBV20-1, the J call TRBJ1-5; D is possibly TRBD1 (5 bases). Trimming shortened V by 6 bases and J by 1 base, and 10 bases separated the two germline ends. This CDR3 is built from 13 residues. Germline CDR1 and CDR2: DFQATT and SNEGSKA (reference sequence). CDR3: CSASRDSNQPQHF. For the CDR3, the DNA is TGCAGTGCCTCTCGGGACAGCAATCAGCCCCAGCATTTT.

In this sample, this clonotype turned up a few times. The chain uses TRBV5-1 and TRBJ1-3; D remains unclear. Germline assignment: CDR1 SGHRS and CDR2 YFSETQ. This CDR3 is 14 amino acids long. V was pared by 4 bases and J by 3 bases, with 11 bases between. The CDR3 region has the DNA TGCGCCAGCAGCACGGACGGTTATGGAAACACCATATATTTT. Protein product: CASSTDGYGNTIYF.

The sample holds one count of this clonotype. One end of the junction is discordant with germline, which a read error may explain. This rearrangement joins TRBV12-3 or TRBV12-4 to TRBJ2-3; D remains ambiguous. The CDR3 sequence is 12 residues long. This CDR3 is CASSTTPVTQCF. CDR3 nucleotides: TGTGCCAGCAGCACGACGCCTGTTACGCAGTGTTTT.

The genes are TRBV6-1 and TRBJ1-6, with 8 bases identical to TRBD1. The CDR3 loop spans 15 amino acids. Germline lookup yields CDR1 MNHNS and CDR2 SASEGT. V shed 4 bases, J shed 7 bases, and the junction held 6 bases outside the gene matches. DNA for the CDR3: TGTGCCAGCAGTGTCACAGGGGGTGGAAATTCACCCCTCCACTTT. This gives the protein CASSVTGGGNSPLHF.

The rearrangement joins TRBV12-3 or TRBV12-4 to TRBJ2-1; 7 bases fit TRBD2. This CDR3 spans 15 amino acids. J gave up 6 bases and V 8 bases, and 13 bases lay outside the gene matches. CDR3 bases: TGTGCCAGCGGGCCTCGGGGAGGGGCGGTCAATGAGCAGTTCTTC. Its protein product is CASGPRGGAVNEQFF.

As to this clonotype: An end of the junction does not agree with germline; a read error may underlie this. The J gene is TRBJ2-5, the V gene TRBV6-4; possibly TRBD2 for D (6 bases). The CDR3 totals 15 residues. CDR1 is MRHNA and CDR2 is SNTAGT in the germline V gene. The CDR3 reads CASSPGGRGTETQYF. CDR3 DNA sequence: TGTGCGAGCAGCCCCGGGGGTAGGGGCACAGAGACCCAGTACTTC.

This clonotype turned up a few times. The chain carries TRBV7-9 and TRBJ2-2; D may be TRBD2 (5 bases). The CDR3 has 14 amino acids. Germline V CDR1 and CDR2: SEHNR, FQNEAQ (reference sequence). The ends were cut back, 0 bases at V and 6 bases at J, with 8 bases in the middle. The CDR3 DNA reads as TGTGCCAGCAGCTTAGCGCTGAGGGCCGGGGAGCTGTTTTTT. Translating gives CASSLALRAGELFF.

The chain links TRBV20-1 to TRBJ2-3; D possibly uses TRBD1 or TRBD2 (6 bases each). The CDR3 covers 12 residues. V lost 6 bases to trimming and J lost 6 bases, with 13 bases between them. Looked up from germline, CDR1 is DFQATT and CDR2 is SNEGSKA (reference sequence). The CDR3: CSARPGGDTQYF. The CDR3 bases are TGCAGTGCAAGGCCCGGGGGCGATACGCAGTATTTT.

V gene TRBV6-2 or TRBV6-3 combines with J gene TRBJ2-2, with 9 nucleotides matching TRBD2. Trimming removed 2 bases from V and 9 bases from J; junction bases left unmatched: 4. In germline, CDR1 is MNHEY, CDR2 SVGEGT. The CDR3 loop spans 14 amino acids. The CDR3 sequence: CASSYSGGIRELFF. As DNA, the CDR3 is TGTGCCAGCAGTTACAGCGGGGGGATCCGGGAGCTGTTTTTT.

V usage is TRBV5-6 and J usage is TRBJ1-4; TRBD1 agrees at 9 bases. The V segment lost 3 bases and the J segment 0 bases; nucleotides outside the gene matches: 6. CDR3 length: 17 amino acids. Germline V CDR1 and CDR2: SGHDT, YYEEEE. The CDR3 DNA is TGTGCCAGCAGCTCTACCGGGGACAGGGCAACTAATGAAAAACTGTTTTTT. This gives the protein CASSSTGDRATNEKLFF.

This clonotype was seen more than once but under ten times. The chain recombines TRBV12-3 or TRBV12-4 with TRBJ1-1; no clear D. V lost 2 bases, J lost 7 bases, and 11 bases lay in between. CDR3 length: 13 residues. The DNA for the CDR3 is TGTGCCAGCAGTTTATTAACCGCAGATGAAGCTTTCTTT. It encodes CASSLLTADEAFF.

CDR3 bases: TGTGCCATCGAAAGGGCTGAAGCTTTCTTT. Protein: CAIERAEAFF. The gene calls are TRBV10-3 and TRBJ1-1; no clear D gene. The CDR3 length is 10 residues. V shed 8 bases and J shed 6 bases, with 7 bases lying between them. From germline, CDR1 is ENHRY and CDR2 SYGVKD.

In this sample, this clonotype turned up a few times. The chain is built from TRBV14 and TRBJ1-2; 7 nucleotides agree with TRBD1. The CDR3 totals 15 residues. With V trimmed by 0 bases and J by 8 bases, 9 bases remained unmatched. The germline V gene encodes CDR1 SGHDN and CDR2 FVKESK. Here the CDR3 reads CASSQDLRQGEGYTF. The CDR3 coding sequence is TGTGCCAGCAGCCAAGATCTAAGACAGGGAGAGGGCTACACCTTC.

This rearrangement joins TRBV5-1 to TRBJ2-1, with 9 bases lining up with TRBD1. The CDR3 is 15 amino acids. CDR1 is SGHRS, CDR2 YFSETQ, per germline. V trimming: 5 bases; J trimming: 6 bases; junction bases outside the gene matches: 9. The CDR3 protein is CASSSRTGVANEQFF. CDR3 in DNA: TGCGCCAGCAGTAGCAGGACAGGGGTTGCCAATGAGCAGTTCTTC.

This clonotype occurred many times. This rearrangement joins TRBV10-3 to TRBJ1-2; D is ambiguous. Germline V gene lookup returns CDR1 ENHRY and CDR2 SYGVKD. This CDR3 region has 16 residues. The V end lost 4 bases, the J end lost 0 bases, and 15 bases lay between the germline ends. In DNA, the CDR3 is TGTGCCATCAGTGTACGACCCCTCAACGCTAACTATGGCTACACCTTC. As protein: CAISVRPLNANYGYTF.

The chain couples TRBV24-1 to TRBJ2-1, with 9 bases lining up with TRBD2. CDR3 length: 17 amino acids. The ends lost 1 base at V and 7 bases at J; junction bases unmatched: 10. Germline V gene lookup returns CDR1 KGHDR and CDR2 SFDVKD. CDR3 sequence: CATSDFQRTSASNEQFF. The CDR3, as DNA: TGTGCCACCAGTGATTTCCAGCGGACTAGCGCCTCGAATGAGCAGTTCTTC.

This clonotype was counted a few times. The chain has TRBV7-9 and TRBJ2-7; 9 bases map to TRBD2. Trimming removed 7 bases from V and 6 bases from J; junction bases left unmatched: 13. Germline values: CDR1 SEHNR, CDR2 FQNEAQ (reference sequence). The CDR3 totals 15 residues. The CDR3 region is CASTPQGGLAFEQYF. DNA for the CDR3: TGTGCCAGCACCCCCCAAGGGGGACTAGCCTTCGAGCAGTACTTC.

This clonotype came up many times. This rearrangement joins TRBV5-1 to TRBJ2-3; a possible D gene is TRBD2 (6 bases). Germline loops: CDR1 SGHRS, CDR2 YFSETQ. The CDR3 is made up of 12 amino acids. V lost 4 bases and J lost 5, with 8 bases in between. This chain's CDR3 is CASSVGGDTQYF. DNA for the CDR3: TGCGCCAGCAGCGTGGGGGGAGATACGCAGTATTTT.